The 20 T cell receptor beta chains below all came from one sample that was sequenced in a study of beta chain features in type 1 diabetes. Of the isolated RNA, all was reverse transcribed, and so the sequenced material was expressed TCRB transcripts. Sequenced by immunoSEQ multiplex PCR; TCRdb stores in-frame clones only, minus some. The sample consists of under 500,000 clones, roughly 30% of them appearing once. The sample comprised naive CD4+ T cells from blood. The source is a man aged 18 to 30 in good health.

The chain is built from TRBV14 and TRBJ2-2, with TRBD2 matching over 12 bases. The V gene's germline CDR1 is SGHDN and CDR2 FVKESK. CDR3 size: 16 residues. Losses at the gene ends were 4 bases for V and 4 bases for J; bases not matched to a gene: 4. This CDR3 reads CASSPRLAGVTGELFF. The CDR3 nucleotides are TGTGCCAGCAGCCCCCGACTAGCGGGAGTCACCGGGGAGCTGTTTTTT.

The chain carries TRBV11-2 and TRBJ2-1; D is perhaps TRBD2 (6 bases). CDR3 size: 14 residues. CDR1 and CDR2 (germline): SGHAT, FQNNGV. With 2 bases removed from V and 6 bases from J, the gap between germline ends came to 11 bases. The CDR3 DNA follows: TGTGCCAGCAGCTTAATAGTAGCGGTCAATGAGCAGTTCTTC. Translated, it gives CASSLIVAVNEQFF.

This clone was found once. The rearrangement links TRBV4-1 to TRBJ2-1; a possible D gene is TRBD2 (5 bases). This CDR3 contains 14 residues. The germline V and J ends were trimmed by 2 bases and 8 bases, with 13 bases remaining between them. Germline V gene lookup returns CDR1 MGHRA and CDR2 YSYEKL. The CDR3 protein is CASSQWPLSDEQFF. Written as DNA, the CDR3 is TGCGCCAGCAGCCAATGGCCCCTTAGCGATGAGCAGTTCTTC.

J is TRBJ1-1 and V is TRBV9, with a tentative D call TRBD1 (6 bases). The CDR3 consists of 13 residues. Germline V gene sequence: CDR1 SGDLS, CDR2 YYNGEE. Trimming left V 3 bases short and J 5 bases short, with 11 bases between. In nucleotides, the CDR3 is TGTGCCAGCAGCGACAGGGATCATACTGAAGCTTTCTTT. Amino acids: CASSDRDHTEAFF.

This clone was found a few times. The chain couples TRBV18 to TRBJ2-1; 10 bases map to TRBD2. CDR3 size: 16 residues. V was clipped by 4 bases and J by 0 bases; unmatched bases: 3. Looked up from germline, CDR1 is KGHSH and CDR2 is LQKENI. CDR3 in DNA: TGTGCCAGCTCACGACTAGCGGGCAGCTCCTACAATGAGCAGTTCTTC. Translated: CASSRLAGSSYNEQFF.

The CDR3 coding sequence is TGTGCCAGCAGTTACACAGGGACTAGCGTCAGCAATGAGCAGTTCTTC. Its protein is CASSYTGTSVSNEQFF. The chain is built from TRBV6-5 and TRBJ2-1; 10 positions match TRBD2. J lost 6 bases, V lost 2 bases, and 7 bases had no gene match. This CDR3 has 16 residues. Per the germline V gene, CDR1 is MNHEY and CDR2 is SVGAGI.

CDR3 in amino acids: CSVSGVSTEAFF. CDR3 coding DNA: TGCAGCGTCTCGGGAGTTAGCACTGAAGCTTTCTTT. V is TRBV29-1 and J is TRBJ1-1; D uncertain. CDR1 and CDR2 from the germline V gene are SQVTM and ANQGSEA. The CDR3 is 12 residues long. The V end lost 6 bases, the J end lost 4 bases, and 12 bases lay between the germline ends.

This clone turned up a few times. The J gene is TRBJ2-3, the V gene TRBV6-1, with 11 bases aligning to TRBD2. The CDR3 runs 17 residues. CDR1 and CDR2 from the germline V gene are MNHNS and SASEGT. V gave up 0 bases and J gave up 9 bases; unmatched junction bases: 11. This CDR3 is CASSEAILSGRAGTQYF. The CDR3 nucleotides read TGTGCCAGCAGTGAAGCGATTCTTAGCGGGAGGGCCGGGACGCAGTATTTT.

The CDR3 DNA sequence: TGTGCCAGCAGCCAAAGGCTAGCGGGGGTAGATGAGCAGTTCTTC. This codes for CASSQRLAGVDEQFF. The chain couples TRBV14 to TRBJ2-1; 10 bases are shared with TRBD2. CDR3 length equals 15 residues. In germline, CDR1 is SGHDN, CDR2 FVKESK. V lost 2 bases and J lost 8; bases outside the gene matches: 6. Supplemented by reference TRBV14 and TRBJ2-1, the full variable domain reads EAGVTQFPSHSVIEKGQTVTLRCDPISGHDNLYWYRRVMGKEIKFLLHFVKESKQDESGMPNNRFLAERTGGTYSTLKVQPAELEDSGVYFCASSQRLAGVDEQFFGPGTRLTVL.

The chain carries TRBV29-1 and TRBJ2-6; TRBD1 might be the D (5 bases). The V end lost 3 bases, the J end lost 1 base, and 10 bases lay between the germline ends. Germline loops: CDR1 SQVTM, CDR2 ANQGSEA. The CDR3 covers 15 residues. As DNA, the CDR3 is TGCAGCGTTGAGGGCAGGGTATCTGGGGCCAACGTCCTGACTTTC. Encoded protein: CSVEGRVSGANVLTF.

This clone was seen more than once but under ten times. This chain joins TRBV7-2 and TRBJ2-3, with 8 nucleotides matching TRBD2. This CDR3 is 16 amino acids long. CDR1 SGHTA and CDR2 FQGNSA come from the germline V gene. V lost 1 base and J lost 1; bases outside the gene matches: 4. The DNA of the CDR3 is TGTGCCAGCAGCTTAGGGCAGACTAGCGGCACAGATACGCAGTATTTT. Translation gives CASSLGQTSGTDTQYF.

The V call is TRBV21-1, the J call TRBJ2-5; the table calls TRBD2, which could not be checked here. TRBV21-1 constitutes a pseudogene. The CDR3 covers 16 residues. The CDR3 region has the DNA TGTGCCAGCAGCGCTGGACTAGCGGGAGGGAAAGAGACCCAGTACTTC. This gives the protein CASSAGLAGGKETQYF.

This clone was seen only a few times. The gene calls are TRBV9 and TRBJ2-3, with D unresolved. Looked up from germline, CDR1 is SGDLS and CDR2 is YYNGEE. Trimming stripped 2 bases from V and 5 bases from J, with 12 bases between. The CDR3 loop spans 14 amino acids. CDR3 DNA sequence: TGTGCCAGCAGCGTGGGTGCGGCGCGAGATACGCAGTATTTT. Translated: CASSVGAARDTQYF. The full variable domain, in which reference TRBV9 and TRBJ2-3 provide the parts outside the CDR3, is DSGVTQTPKHLITATGQRVTLRCSPRSGDLSVYWYQQSLDQGLQFLIQYYNGEERAKGNILERFSAQQFPDLHSELNLSSLELGDSALYFCASSVGAARDTQYFGPGTRLTVL.

This clone appeared a few times. The chain carries TRBV15 and TRBJ2-3; a weak D match, TRBD1 (5 bases). Per the germline V gene, CDR1 is LNHNV and CDR2 is YYDKDF (reference sequence). Trimming took 1 base from V and 1 from J, leaving 12 bases between them. This CDR3 spans 16 amino acids. The CDR3 loop reads CATSRVRDSRTDTQYF. The DNA of the CDR3 is TGTGCCACCAGCAGAGTTCGAGACAGTCGCACAGATACGCAGTATTTT.

V is TRBV15 and J is TRBJ2-3; D is unresolved. This CDR3 has 14 residues. Germline V gene lookup returns CDR1 LNHNV and CDR2 YYDKDF (reference sequence). The ends were cut back, 2 bases at V and 0 bases at J, with 6 bases in the middle. The CDR3 sequence is CATSRPKSTDTQYF. CDR3 coding DNA: TGTGCCACCAGCAGACCTAAAAGCACAGATACGCAGTATTTT.

This clone was found a few times. This chain connects TRBV7-2 to TRBJ2-1; possible D gene TRBD1, 6 bases. CDR1 SGHTA and CDR2 FQGNSA come from the germline V gene. V was cut by 5 bases and J by 7 bases, with 9 bases left in between. The CDR3 length is 12 residues. The CDR3 region is CASSPGANEQFF. As DNA, the CDR3 is TGTGCCAGCAGCCCAGGGGCGAATGAGCAGTTCTTC.

The CDR3 loop is CASSLWVGPRDEQYF. The CDR3 DNA is TGTGCCAGCAGCTTATGGGTTGGGCCGAGGGACGAGCAGTACTTC. The chain couples TRBV7-9 to TRBJ2-7, with a possible D match to TRBD2 (5 bases). Germline lookup yields CDR1 SEHNR and CDR2 FQNEAQ (reference sequence). Trimming took off 2 bases at V and 5 bases at J, with 16 bases between the two ends. The CDR3 totals 15 residues.

This clone was detected a few times. The chain carries TRBV7-9 and TRBJ2-6; D might be TRBD1 (6 bases). CDR1 and CDR2 from the germline V gene are SEHNR and FQNEAQ (reference sequence). The CDR3 is 15 residues long. The V end was cut by 5 bases, the J end by 0 bases, with 8 bases between. The CDR3 nucleotides are TGTGCCAGCAGCGACAGGCGCTCTGGGGCCAACGTCCTGACTTTC. Protein sequence: CASSDRRSGANVLTF. The variable domain in full, with the rest retrieved from reference TRBV7-9 and TRBJ2-6, is DTGVSQNPRHKITKRGQNVTFRCDPISEHNRLYWYRQTLGQGPEFLTYFQNEAQLEKSRLLSDRFSAERPKGSFSTLEIQRTEQGDSAMYLCASSDRRSGANVLTFGAGSRLTVL.

This clone was counted between two and nine times. The chain has TRBV27 and TRBJ2-1, with 8 bases aligning to TRBD1. The CDR3 is 15 amino acids. The junction had 3 bases not matched to a gene; V was cut back by 3 bases and J by 2 bases. Germline V gene sequence: CDR1 MNHEY, CDR2 SMNVEV (reference sequence). CDR3 loop: CASSFGQGPYNEQFF. In nucleotides, the CDR3 is TGTGCCAGCAGTTTTGGACAGGGCCCCTACAATGAGCAGTTCTTC.

This clone occurred a few times. This chain joins TRBV4-1 and TRBJ2-1, with 7 bases fitting TRBD1. The CDR3 length is 15 residues. The ends lost 1 base at V and 7 bases at J; junction bases unmatched: 7. Germline loops: CDR1 MGHRA, CDR2 YSYEKL. CDR3 bases: TGCGCCAGCAGCCAAGGTCACAGGGGCGGAAATGAGCAGTTCTTC. This encodes CASSQGHRGGNEQFF.